The source of this T cell receptor (beta chain) is a study of T-cell reconstitution after alpha-beta-depleted transplantation in children. Points from the study as a whole: Most T-cell counts and diversity one year after the transplant came from T cells that were newly produced. Surviving recipient T cells and intrathymic progenitors accounted for some patients' high TCRbeta diversity at day 60. Several hundred graft clones that had expanded were reportedly the source of alpha-beta T cells about two months after transplant.

Unique molecular identifiers featured in how the TCRbeta library was prepared. TCRdb analysed the PCR reads with MiXCR anew, one entry per CDR3 protein. The sample shows about 290,000 distinct CDR3 sequences, 7.5% to 9% of them seen only once. This clonotype showed up many times. Its target is not known. Trimming took 2 bases from V and 5 from J, leaving 11 bases between them. The germline V gene encodes CDR1 MDHEN and CDR2 SYDVKM. This CDR3 is 14 amino acids long. The source is a female patient between 2 and 15 years old who had a stem cell transplant for Fanconi anemia, so the T cells may come from the graft donor. Sequences were derived from peripheral blood, sampled 360 days after TCRalphabeta/CD19-depleted stem cell transplant. The chain has TRBV28 and TRBJ2-3; TRBD2 might be the D (6 bases). CDR3 in DNA: TGTGCCAGCAGTTTAGCGGGGCTAGGAGATACGCAGTATTTT. Its protein product is CASSLAGLGDTQYF. Drawing the rest from reference TRBV28 and TRBJ2-3, the complete variable domain is DVKVTQSSRYLVKRTGEKVFLECVQDMDHENMFWYRQDPGLGLRLIYFSYDVKMKEKGDIPEGYSVSREKKERFSLILESASTNQTSMYLCASSLAGLGDTQYFGPGTRLTVL.